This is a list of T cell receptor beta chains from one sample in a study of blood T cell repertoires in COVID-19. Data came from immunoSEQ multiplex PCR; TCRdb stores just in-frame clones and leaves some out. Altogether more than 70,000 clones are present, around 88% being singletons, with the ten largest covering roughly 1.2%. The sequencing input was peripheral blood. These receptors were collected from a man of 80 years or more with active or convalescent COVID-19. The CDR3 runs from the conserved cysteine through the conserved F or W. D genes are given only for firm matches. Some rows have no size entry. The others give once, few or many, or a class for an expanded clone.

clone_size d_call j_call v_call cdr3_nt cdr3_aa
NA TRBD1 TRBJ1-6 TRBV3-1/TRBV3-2 TGTGCCAGCAGCCAGGACAGGCTAATTTTTACAGGGGTAAGGGAACCCCTCCACTTT CASSQDRLIFTGVREPLHF
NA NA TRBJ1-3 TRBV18 TGTGCCAGCTCACCGACAGGTGACTCTGGAAACACCATATATTTT CASSPTGDSGNTIYF
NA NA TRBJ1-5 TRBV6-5 TGTGCCAGCTGCCCCCCGGGAGGGAATCAGCCCCAGCATTTT CASCPPGGNQPQHF
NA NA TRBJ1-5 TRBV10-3 TGTGCCATCAGTGAGGGACAGACCAATCAGCCCCAGCATTTT CAISEGQTNQPQHF
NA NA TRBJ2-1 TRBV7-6 TGTGCCAGCAGCTTAACGGAGGTCTACAATGAGCAGTTCTTC CASSLTEVYNEQFF
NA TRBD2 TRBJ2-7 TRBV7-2 TGTGCCAGCAGCATCACCCGGGACTACTCCTACGAGCAGTACTTC CASSITRDYSYEQYF
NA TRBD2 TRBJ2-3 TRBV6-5 TGTGCCAGCAGTAAACTAGCGGGAGTGACAGATACGCAGTATTTT CASSKLAGVTDTQYF
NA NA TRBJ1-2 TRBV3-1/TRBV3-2 TGTGCCAGCAGCCAGACATTTTCCTATGGCTACACCTTC CASSQTFSYGYTF
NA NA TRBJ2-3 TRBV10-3 TGTGCCATCAGTGAGTCTAGGGGATCAGATACGCAGTATTTT CAISESRGSDTQYF
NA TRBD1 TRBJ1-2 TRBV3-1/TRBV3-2 TGTGCCAGCAGCGCCCGGACAGGGAGGAACTATGGCTACACCTTC CASSARTGRNYGYTF
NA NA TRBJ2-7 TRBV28 TGTGCCAGCAGTTTATCGGGGGGCAGCTACGAGCAGTACTTC CASSLSGGSYEQYF
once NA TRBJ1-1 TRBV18 TGTGCCAGCTCACCTAACTTCGGGGGGCCTGAAGCTTTCTTT CASSPNFGGPEAFF
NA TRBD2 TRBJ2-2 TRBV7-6 TGTGCCAGCAGCTTAGTGGGAGCGGGAACGAACACCGGGGAGCTGTTTTTT CASSLVGAGTNTGELFF
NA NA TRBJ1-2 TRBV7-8 TGTGCCAGCAGCGAGGTACAGGGACACTATGGCTACACCTTC CASSEVQGHYGYTF
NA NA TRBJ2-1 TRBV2 TGTGCCAGCAGTGGGTCCGGCAATGAGCAGTTCTTC CASSGSGNEQFF
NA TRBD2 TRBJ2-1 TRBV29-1 TGCAGCTTACTGACTAGCTCTTACAATGAGCAGTTCTTC CSLLTSSYNEQFF
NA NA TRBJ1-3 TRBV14 TGTGCCAGCAGCCAAGATAGGACAGGAAACACCATATATTTT CASSQDRTGNTIYF
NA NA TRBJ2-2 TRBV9 TGTGCCAGCAGAAGGGAGGCCCGAGGCACCGGGGAGCTGTTTTTT CASRREARGTGELFF
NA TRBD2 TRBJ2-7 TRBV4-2 TGTGCCAGCAGCCAACAGATACTAGCGGGAGTAGGGTCCTACGAGCAGTACTTC CASSQQILAGVGSYEQYF
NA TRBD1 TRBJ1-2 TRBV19 TGTGCCAGCAAACCAGGGGGGAACTATGGCTACACCTTC CASKPGGNYGYTF
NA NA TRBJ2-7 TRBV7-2 TGTGCCAGCAGCTCAGGACACAGCTCCTACGAGCAGTACTTC CASSSGHSSYEQYF
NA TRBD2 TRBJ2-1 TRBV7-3 TGTGCCAGCAGCTTATCGGGTAGCGGGACCCACAATGAGCAGTTCTTC CASSLSGSGTHNEQFF
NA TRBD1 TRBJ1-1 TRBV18 TGTGCCAGCTCACCACCTGGGACAGGGGGCGCGGGGGGGACTGAAGCTTTCTTT CASSPPGTGGAGGTEAFF
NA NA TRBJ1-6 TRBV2 TGTGCCAGCGAGGCCCGGGATTCACCCCTCCACTTT CASEARDSPLHF
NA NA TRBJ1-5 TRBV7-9 TGTGCCAGCAGCTTATCCGGGGATCAGCCCCAGCATTTT CASSLSGDQPQHF
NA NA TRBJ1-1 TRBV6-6 TGTGCCAGCAGAAAAGGACGGGAGGACACTGAAGCTTTCTTT CASRKGREDTEAFF
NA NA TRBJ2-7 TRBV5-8 TGTGCCAGCATTTTAAACGAGCAGTACTTC CASILNEQYF
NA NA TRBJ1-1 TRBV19 TGTGCCAGTAGTAACTCAGGACAACCTCTCTTT CASSNSGQPLF
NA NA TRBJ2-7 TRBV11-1 TGTGCCAGCAGCCCCTCGGGACTCTACGAGCAGTACTTC CASSPSGLYEQYF
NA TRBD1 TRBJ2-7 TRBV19 TGTGCCAGTAGCCAAATACTGACAGGGCAACTTTACGAGCAGTACTTC CASSQILTGQLYEQYF
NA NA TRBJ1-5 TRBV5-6 TGTGCCAGCACCTCCGCCGCCAGGGGTAATCAGCCCCAGCATTTT CASTSAARGNQPQHF
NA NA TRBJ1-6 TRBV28 TGTGCCAGCAGTTTATCCAGGGGCCTAATAACCCTCCACTTT CASSLSRGLITLHF
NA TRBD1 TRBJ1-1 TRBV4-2 TGTGCCAGCAGCCAAGAGGGGACAGTGGCTTTCTTT CASSQEGTVAFF
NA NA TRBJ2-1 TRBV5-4 TGTGCCAGCAGCTTGGTAGGGGGTCGGAGAGAGCAGTTCTTC CASSLVGGRREQFF
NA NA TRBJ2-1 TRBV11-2 TGTGCCAGCAGCCGACTTCTTGGGGCCTCAAATGAGCAGTTCTTC CASSRLLGASNEQFF
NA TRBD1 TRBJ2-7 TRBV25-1 TGTGCCAGCAGGGGAACAGGGGTCTACGAGCAGTACTTC CASRGTGVYEQYF
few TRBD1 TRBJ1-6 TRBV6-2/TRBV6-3 TGTGCCAGCAGCAGACCGGGACAGGGATACTCACCCCTCCACTTT CASSRPGQGYSPLHF
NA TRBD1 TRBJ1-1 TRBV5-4 TGTGCCAGCAGCAGGGGACAGGTATACTTCTTT CASSRGQVYFF
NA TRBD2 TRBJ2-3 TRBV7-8 TGTGCCAGCAGCTTCCGTCTAGCGGGAAGCACAGATACGCAGTATTTT CASSFRLAGSTDTQYF
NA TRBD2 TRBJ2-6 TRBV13 TGTGCCAGCAGCCACGGGCTAGCGGGACTTTCTGGACCCAACGTCCTGACTTTC CASSHGLAGLSGPNVLTF
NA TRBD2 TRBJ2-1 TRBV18 TGTGCCAGCTCACCTGAAGCGGGGGGACGATACAATGAGCAGTTCTTC CASSPEAGGRYNEQFF
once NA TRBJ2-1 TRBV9 TGTGCCAGCAGCACCGGGAATCGAAATGAGCAGTTCTTC CASSTGNRNEQFF